This T cell receptor beta chain appears in the sequencing data of a study of Ad26.COV2.S vaccination and SARS-CoV-2 variants. In the study overall: Once, or twice with 56 days between doses, Ad26.COV2.S was given intramuscularly. Findings and caveats of the study: Vaccine recipients and placebo recipients showed similar non-spike TCR breadth.

Germline CDR1 is MNHNY and CDR2 is SVGAGI (reference sequence). Trimming at V came to 4 bases and at J to 2 bases, leaving 6 bases not matched to a gene. The CDR3 loop spans 15 amino acids. On this clone: Its antigen remains unknown.

This sample's treatment: over 15 received Ad26.COV2.S at low or high dose, single or two shots; about 5 received placebo; per-sample allocation not given. Samples analyzed were those drawn on day 63 after the first vaccine or placebo injection. An adult donor aged 18-55 years was enrolled in Boston. An Ad26 vector was used to express Wuhan-strain SARS-CoV-2 spike as the vaccine. Produced via immunoSEQ multiplex PCR; TCRdb's table is partial and in-frame only. The sample carries hundreds of thousands of clones, 89% recorded once. The sequence came from a person aged 18-65 years who received the Ad26.COV2.S COVID-19 vaccine or a placebo. This material consisted of peripheral blood, taken in a trial of Ad26.COV2.S vaccine versus placebo. The chain carries TRBV6-6 and TRBJ2-7, with TRBD2 identical over 9 bases. DNA of the CDR3: TGTGCCAGCAGTTCAGGACTAGCGCTGGCCTACGAGCAGTACTTC. Its translation: CASSSGLALAYEQYF.